This T cell receptor beta chain was sequenced for a study of cytomegalovirus exposure and HLA in healthy donors. The germline V gene encodes CDR1 SGDLS and CDR2 YYNGEE. Trimming shortened V by 7 bases and J by 4 bases, and 23 bases separated the two germline ends. The CDR3 has 17 residues. PCR used 60 Vbeta primers and 13 Jbeta primers. The assay was immunoSEQ multiplex PCR, and TCRdb's table has in-frame clones only and misses some. The sample contains around 300,000 clones, 80% to 90% of which appear only once. The sample holds one count of this clone. The specimen sequenced was PBMCs. The TCR comes from a woman younger than 30 in good health and CMV-seronegative. The rearrangement links TRBV9 to TRBJ1-4; no clear D. CDR3 bases: TGTGCCAGCTCGTCAACGACTGGGAGGCCCTTTAATGAAAAACTGTTTTTT. Translating gives CASSSTTGRPFNEKLFF.